The clone carrying this TCR beta chain was observed once. This record comes from a study of shared clonotypes between healthy human individuals. CD45RO-negative, CCR7-positively selected cells formed the naive CD8 fraction, excluding terminally differentiated effector memory CD45RA+ cells. The data were produced by immunoSEQ multiplex PCR, yet TCRdb's version contains in-frame clones alone and is incomplete. The sample consists of about 2 million clones, about 95% of them appearing once. Germline V gives CDR1 SGHAT, CDR2 FQNNGV. This CDR3 has 16 residues. The trim removed 5 bases at V and 6 bases at J, leaving 12 bases unmatched.

The sequence was collected from a young man in good health. The specimen was naive CD8+ T cells sorted from blood. The chain couples TRBV11-2 to TRBJ1-3; TRBD1 matches at 8 bases. CDR3 protein: CASSASPGQGENTIYF. CDR3 bases: TGTGCCAGCAGCGCCAGTCCAGGACAGGGAGAAAACACCATATATTTT.